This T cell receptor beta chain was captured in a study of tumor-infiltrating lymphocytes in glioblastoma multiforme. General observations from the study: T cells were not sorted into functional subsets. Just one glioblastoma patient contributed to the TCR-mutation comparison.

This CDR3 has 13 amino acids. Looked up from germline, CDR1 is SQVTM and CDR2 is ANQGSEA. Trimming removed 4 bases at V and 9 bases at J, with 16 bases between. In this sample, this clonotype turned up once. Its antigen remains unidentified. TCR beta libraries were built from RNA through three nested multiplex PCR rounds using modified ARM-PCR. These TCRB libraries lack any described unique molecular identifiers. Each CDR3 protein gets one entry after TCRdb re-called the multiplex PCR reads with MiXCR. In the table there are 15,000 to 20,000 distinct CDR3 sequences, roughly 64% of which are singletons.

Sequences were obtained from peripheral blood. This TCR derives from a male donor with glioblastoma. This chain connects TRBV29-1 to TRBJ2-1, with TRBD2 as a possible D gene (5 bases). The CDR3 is CSVGGWGTAEQFF. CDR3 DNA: TGCAGCGTTGGAGGGTGGGGAACGGCTGAGCAGTTCTTC.